A selection of T cell receptor beta chains follows, all from one sample in a study of spatial heterogeneity in lung cancer. TCRdb passed the 5' RACE reads through MiXCR, listing each CDR3 protein once. Of around 110,000 distinct CDR3 sequences detected, 12% appear once; the ten largest clones hold roughly 17%. This sample comprised PBMCs, obtained at follow-up. These receptors all come from a male donor with early-stage non-small cell lung cancer. The CDR3 runs from the conserved cysteine through the conserved F or W. D genes are given only for firm matches. Size is omitted from some rows. Given values are once, few, many or a class for expanded clones.

d_call,j_call,clone_size,v_call,cdr3_aa,cdr3_nt
NA,TRBJ1-1,NA,TRBV29-1,CSAAQVGNTEAFF,TGCAGCGCTGCTCAGGTGGGGAACACTGAAGCTTTCTTT
NA,TRBJ2-4,NA,TRBV25-1,CASSDTRAQAKNIQYF,TGTGCCAGCAGTGACACCCGGGCCCAAGCCAAAAACATTCAGTACTTC
TRBD2,TRBJ2-3,large,TRBV5-4,CASSLLEKRGSDTQYF,TGTGCCAGCAGCTTATTGGAAAAGCGGGGGTCAGATACGCAGTATTTT
TRBD2,TRBJ2-7,many,TRBV5-5,CASSPTSGGYYEQYF,TGTGCCAGCAGCCCGACTAGCGGGGGATACTACGAGCAGTACTTC
NA,TRBJ2-1,NA,TRBV11-3,CASSPRQNLYNEQFF,TGTGCCAGCAGCCCTCGACAGAATCTTTACAATGAGCAGTTCTTC
NA,TRBJ1-1,few,TRBV5-6,CASSPPGRTEAFF,TGTGCCAGCAGCCCTCCGGGGAGGACTGAAGCTTTCTTT
NA,TRBJ1-1,many,TRBV6-1,CASNHLEDTEAFF,TGTGCCAGCAACCACCTCGAGGACACTGAAGCTTTCTTT
NA,TRBJ1-1,many,TRBV20-1,CSARVTGTGYTEAFF,TGCAGTGCTAGAGTTACCGGGACTGGGTACACTGAAGCTTTCTTT
TRBD1,TRBJ2-1,medium-sized,TRBV29-1,CSVLDRGNTNEQFF,TGCAGCGTCTTGGACAGGGGGAATACAAATGAGCAGTTCTTC
TRBD2,TRBJ2-3,NA,TRBV7-8,CASSSSGGFTDTQYF,TGTGCCAGCAGCTCCAGCGGGGGGTTCACAGATACGCAGTATTTT
TRBD1,TRBJ2-3,few,TRBV29-1,CSVEGVQGANTDTQYF,TGCAGCGTTGAAGGTGTTCAGGGGGCGAATACAGATACGCAGTATTTT
TRBD1,TRBJ2-5,few,TRBV7-2,CASNLGQGWETQYF,TGTGCCAGCAACCTGGGACAGGGATGGGAGACCCAGTACTTC
TRBD1,TRBJ2-7,NA,TRBV6-2/TRBV6-3,CASLRPGQGDEQYF,TGTGCCAGCCTCCGGCCGGGACAGGGTGACGAGCAGTACTTC
NA,TRBJ2-5,many,TRBV11-2,CASSLEGTSVETQYF,TGTGCCAGCAGCTTAGAAGGGACATCCGTTGAGACCCAGTACTTC
NA,TRBJ2-2,NA,TRBV6-1,CASTRTNTGELFF,TGTGCCAGCACCAGGACGAACACCGGGGAGCTGTTTTTT
NA,TRBJ2-2,many,TRBV28,CASTPVGANTGELFF,TGTGCCAGCACGCCCGTGGGGGCGAACACCGGGGAGCTGTTTTTT
TRBD1,TRBJ1-2,NA,TRBV19,CASSQDRVGSLYGYTF,TGTGCCAGTAGCCAGGACAGGGTGGGCTCCCTCTATGGCTACACCTTC
NA,TRBJ2-3,many,TRBV7-9,CALSGAWDTQYF,TGTGCCCTCTCAGGGGCGTGGGATACGCAGTATTTT
TRBD2,TRBJ2-5,many,TRBV5-1,CASSPPRAGGFQETQYF,TGCGCCAGCAGCCCTCCAAGGGCGGGGGGGTTCCAGGAGACCCAGTACTTC
NA,TRBJ2-7,few,TRBV20-1,CSARSDPYEQYF,TGCAGTGCTAGATCGGACCCCTACGAGCAGTACTTC
NA,TRBJ1-6,NA,TRBV3-1,CASSRQGTNSPLHF,TGTGCCAGCAGCCGGCAGGGGACGAATTCACCCCTCCACTTT
TRBD2,TRBJ2-3,many,TRBV3-1,CASSQRTSGPTDTQYF,TGTGCCAGCAGCCAAAGAACTAGCGGTCCCACAGATACGCAGTATTTT
NA,TRBJ2-2,NA,TRBV27,CASSPGQTGELFF,TGTGCCAGCAGTCCCGGACAGACCGGGGAGCTGTTTTTT
TRBD2,TRBJ2-5,NA,TRBV5-1,CASSLDPAGGQETQYF,TGCGCCAGCAGCTTGGATCCAGCGGGGGGACAAGAGACCCAGTACTTC
NA,TRBJ2-5,few,TRBV15,CATSRGTFGLQETQYF,TGTGCCACCAGCAGAGGCACGTTCGGACTCCAAGAGACCCAGTACTTC
TRBD1,TRBJ1-2,NA,TRBV19,CASRLTGIGQGYTF,TGTGCCAGTAGGTTGACAGGGATTGGCCAAGGCTACACCTTC
NA,TRBJ2-5,NA,TRBV6-5,CASSYSGTEYVTQYF,TGTGCCAGCAGTTACTCCGGGACGGAGTATGTGACCCAGTACTTC
NA,TRBJ2-1,few,TRBV5-1,CASSLADYNEQFF,TGCGCCAGCAGCTTGGCGGACTACAATGAGCAGTTCTTC
TRBD1,TRBJ2-5,NA,TRBV5-5,CASSPDRGPQETQYF,TGTGCCAGCAGTCCCGACAGGGGGCCCCAAGAGACCCAGTACTTC
TRBD1,TRBJ2-3,many,TRBV9,CASSGGGSDTQYF,TGTGCCAGCTCAGGGGGCGGCTCAGATACGCAGTATTTT
NA,TRBJ2-1,many,TRBV5-4,CASSLFSGSYNEQFF,TGTGCCAGCAGCTTGTTTAGCGGCTCCTACAATGAGCAGTTCTTC
NA,TRBJ2-3,few,TRBV6-1,CASSEVERVSTDTQYF,TGTGCCAGCAGTGAAGTGGAGCGGGTGAGCACAGATACGCAGTATTTT
NA,TRBJ2-7,few,TRBV14,CASSHVGAKQYF,TGTGCCAGCAGCCATGTGGGGGCGAAGCAGTACTTC
NA,TRBJ2-3,few,TRBV20-1,CSASRRGPSTDTQYF,TGCAGTGCTAGTCGGCGGGGACCTAGCACAGATACGCAGTATTTT
NA,TRBJ1-2,many,TRBV19,CASSSRDGYGYTF,TGTGCCAGTAGTTCTCGGGACGGCTATGGCTACACCTTC
TRBD2,TRBJ2-3,many,TRBV9,CASSVVTSGGLDTQYF,TGTGCCAGCAGCGTAGTAACTAGCGGGGGTTTAGATACGCAGTATTTT
NA,TRBJ2-3,few,TRBV5-1,CASSLERHGWSTDTQYF,TGCGCCAGCAGCTTGGAACGGCACGGATGGAGCACAGATACGCAGTATTTT
NA,TRBJ2-5,many,TRBV20-1,CSARDMRSSQETQYF,TGCAGTGCTAGAGATATGCGAAGCAGCCAAGAGACCCAGTACTTC
TRBD1,TRBJ1-1,NA,TRBV3-1,CASSQWTGNTEAFF,TGTGCCAGCAGCCAGTGGACAGGGAACACTGAAGCTTTCTTT
NA,TRBJ1-5,many,TRBV21-1,CASTPYRGSNQPQHF,TGTGCCAGCACCCCTTACAGGGGGTCGAATCAGCCCCAGCATTTT
NA,TRBJ1-4,NA,TRBV3-1,CASSQVWGATNEKLFF,TGTGCCAGCAGCCAAGTTTGGGGGGCGACTAATGAAAAACTGTTTTTT
TRBD2,TRBJ2-2,NA,TRBV28,CASSSSGLAGAYTGELFF,TGTGCCAGCAGTTCCTCCGGACTAGCGGGGGCCTACACCGGGGAGCTGTTTTTT
NA,TRBJ1-1,few,TRBV29-1,CSVERGPGTTEAFF,TGCAGCGTTGAGAGAGGGCCAGGAACCACTGAAGCTTTCTTT
TRBD1,TRBJ1-5,once,TRBV7-2,CASSDIVGRGQSNQPQHF,TGTGCCAGCAGCGACATCGTAGGCAGGGGGCAAAGCAATCAGCCCCAGCATTTT
NA,TRBJ1-2,NA,TRBV6-1,CASSESDGYTF,TGTGCCAGCAGTGAAAGTGATGGCTACACCTTC
TRBD1,TRBJ2-2,many,TRBV11-2,CASSLDGTGGWTGELFF,TGTGCCAGCAGCTTAGATGGGACAGGGGGTTGGACCGGGGAGCTGTTTTTT
NA,TRBJ2-5,NA,TRBV2,CASSMTDKTQYF,TGTGCCAGCAGTATGACAGATAAGACCCAGTACTTC
NA,TRBJ2-7,few,TRBV12-3/TRBV12-4,CASSPRRGGNEQYF,TGTGCCAGCAGCCCCAGGCGAGGGGGAAACGAGCAGTACTTC
NA,TRBJ1-5,NA,TRBV15,CATSTGHNQPQHF,TGTGCCACCAGCACTGGTCACAATCAGCCCCAGCATTTT
TRBD1,TRBJ2-7,many,TRBV29-1,CSVPGTGGYEQYF,TGCAGCGTTCCCGGGACAGGGGGCTACGAGCAGTACTTC
NA,TRBJ2-4,NA,TRBV6-5,CASSYSSLGGALTKNIQYF,TGTGCCAGCAGTTACTCGAGTCTGGGGGGGGCTTTGACCAAAAACATTCAGTACTTC
TRBD1,TRBJ2-3,NA,TRBV10-3,CAISDRDRGLTDTQYF,TGTGCCATCAGTGATCGGGACAGGGGGCTCACAGATACGCAGTATTTT
NA,TRBJ1-5,few,TRBV6-1,CASMVGQFNQPQHF,TGTGCCAGCATGGTCGGACAGTTCAATCAGCCCCAGCATTTT